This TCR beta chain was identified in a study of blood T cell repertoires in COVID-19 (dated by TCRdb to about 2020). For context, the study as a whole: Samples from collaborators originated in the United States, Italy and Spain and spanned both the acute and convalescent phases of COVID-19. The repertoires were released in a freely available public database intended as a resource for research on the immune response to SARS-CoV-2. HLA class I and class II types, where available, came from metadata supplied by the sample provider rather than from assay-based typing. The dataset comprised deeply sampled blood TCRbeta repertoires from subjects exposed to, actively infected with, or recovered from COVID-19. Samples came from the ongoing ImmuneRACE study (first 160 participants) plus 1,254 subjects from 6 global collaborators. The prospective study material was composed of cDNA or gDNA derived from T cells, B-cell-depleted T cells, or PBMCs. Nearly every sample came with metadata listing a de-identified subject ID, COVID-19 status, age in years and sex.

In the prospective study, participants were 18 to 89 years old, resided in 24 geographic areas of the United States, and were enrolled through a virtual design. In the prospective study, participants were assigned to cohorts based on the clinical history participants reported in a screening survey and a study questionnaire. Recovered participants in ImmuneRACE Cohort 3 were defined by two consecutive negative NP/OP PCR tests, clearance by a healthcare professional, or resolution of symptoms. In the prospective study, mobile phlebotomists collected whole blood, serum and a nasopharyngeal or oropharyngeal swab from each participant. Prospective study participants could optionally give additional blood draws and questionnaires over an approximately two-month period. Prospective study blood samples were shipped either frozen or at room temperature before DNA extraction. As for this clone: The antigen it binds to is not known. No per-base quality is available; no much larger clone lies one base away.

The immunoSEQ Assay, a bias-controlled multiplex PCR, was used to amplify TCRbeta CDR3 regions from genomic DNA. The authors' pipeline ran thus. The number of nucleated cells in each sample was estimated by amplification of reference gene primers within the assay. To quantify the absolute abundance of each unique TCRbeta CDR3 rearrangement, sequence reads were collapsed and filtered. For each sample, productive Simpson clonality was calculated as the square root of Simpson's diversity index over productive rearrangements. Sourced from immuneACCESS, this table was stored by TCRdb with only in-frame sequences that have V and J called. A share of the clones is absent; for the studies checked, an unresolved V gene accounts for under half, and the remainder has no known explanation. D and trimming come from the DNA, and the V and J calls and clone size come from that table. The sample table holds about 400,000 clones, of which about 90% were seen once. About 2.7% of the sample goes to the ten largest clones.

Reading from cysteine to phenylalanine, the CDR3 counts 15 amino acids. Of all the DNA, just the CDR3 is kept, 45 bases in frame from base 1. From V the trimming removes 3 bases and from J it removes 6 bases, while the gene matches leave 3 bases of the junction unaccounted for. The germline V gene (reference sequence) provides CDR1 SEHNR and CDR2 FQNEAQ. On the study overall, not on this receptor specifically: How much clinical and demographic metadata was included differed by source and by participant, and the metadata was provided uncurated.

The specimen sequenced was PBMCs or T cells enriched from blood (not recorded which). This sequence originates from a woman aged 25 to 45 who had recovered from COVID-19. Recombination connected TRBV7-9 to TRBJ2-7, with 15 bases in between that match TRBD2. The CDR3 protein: CASSLRGLAGGEQYF. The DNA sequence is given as TGTGCCAGCAGCTTGAGGGGACTAGCGGGAGGCGAGCAGTACTTC. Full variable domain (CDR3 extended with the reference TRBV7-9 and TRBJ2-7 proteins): DTGVSQNPRHKITKRGQNVTFRCDPISEHNRLYWYRQTLGQGPEFLTYFQNEAQLEKSRLLSDRFSAERPKGSFSTLEIQRTEQGDSAMYLCASSLRGLAGGEQYFGPGTRLTVT.